This is a list of T cell receptor beta chains from one sample in a study of vaccination and CD4 T cells after COVID-19. TCRdb processed the PCR reads anew with MiXCR; each CDR3 protein has one entry. This sample yields about 21,000 distinct CDR3 sequences, of which under 60% are seen a single time; about 1% belongs to the top ten. Source: CD4+ T cells from blood, taken before SARS-CoV-2 vaccination. Receptor source: a human donor who had recovered from COVID-19. CDR3s include the opening cysteine and the closing phenylalanine or tryptophan. The D gene is left open where the match is weak. Expanded clones are given a class, and other clones once, few, many or no size at all.

V: TRBV2; size: NA; J: TRBJ1-5; D: NA; CDR3: CASSVAGNNQPQHF; DNA: TGTGCCAGCAGTGTGGCAGGGAACAATCAGCCCCAGCATTTT
V: TRBV18; size: NA; J: TRBJ2-7; D: TRBD1; CDR3: CASSPDLPGQGYEQYF; DNA: TGTGCCAGCTCACCGGATTTACCGGGACAGGGCTACGAGCAGTACTTC
V: TRBV20-1; size: few; J: TRBJ1-6; D: TRBD1; CDR3: CSAPGGETYNSPLHF; DNA: TGCAGTGCCCCAGGGGGAGAGACCTATAATTCACCCCTCCACTTT
V: TRBV7-6; size: NA; J: TRBJ2-2; D: NA; CDR3: CASRATTATGELFF; DNA: TGTGCCAGCAGGGCAACGACGGCTACCGGGGAGCTGTTTTTT
V: TRBV29-1; size: NA; J: TRBJ1-5; D: NA; CDR3: CSVVAGRNQPQHF; DNA: TGCAGCGTTGTGGCAGGGCGGAATCAGCCCCAGCATTTT
V: TRBV7-9; size: few; J: TRBJ1-5; D: NA; CDR3: CASSSQGNQPQHF; DNA: TGTGCCAGCAGCTCTCAGGGGAATCAGCCCCAGCATTTT
V: TRBV2; size: few; J: TRBJ2-5; D: TRBD1; CDR3: CARRGDNRDRSQETQYF; DNA: TGTGCCAGGAGAGGGGACAACCGGGACAGGTCCCAAGAGACCCAGTACTTC
V: TRBV20-1; size: once; J: TRBJ2-3; D: TRBD2; CDR3: CSAREFGREDHYPYF; DNA: TGCAGTGCTAGAGAATTCGGGCGGGAGGACCATTATCCGTATTTT
V: TRBV6-1; size: NA; J: TRBJ1-4; D: NA; CDR3: CASQGVGEKLFF; DNA: TGTGCCAGCCAAGGGGTGGGAGAAAAACTGTTTTTT
V: TRBV7-3; size: NA; J: TRBJ2-5; D: NA; CDR3: CASSFRGQSQETQYF; DNA: TGTGCCAGCAGCTTCAGGGGCCAATCCCAAGAGACCCAGTACTTC
V: TRBV7-9; size: NA; J: TRBJ2-7; D: TRBD1; CDR3: CASSRSRGQGPRAKKYF; DNA: TGTGCCAGCAGCCGTAGCAGGGGACAGGGGCCCCGAGCGAAGAAGTACTTC
V: TRBV5-4; size: NA; J: TRBJ2-7; D: NA; CDR3: CASAFDKGPYEQYF; DNA: TGTGCCAGCGCCTTTGACAAGGGTCCCTACGAGCAGTACTTC
V: TRBV28; size: NA; J: TRBJ2-1; D: NA; CDR3: CVSSSLPGASYNEQFF; DNA: TGTGTCAGCAGTTCCCTCCCCGGGGCCTCCTACAATGAGCAGTTCTTC
V: TRBV12-3/TRBV12-4; size: few; J: TRBJ1-1; D: NA; CDR3: CASVRGHSNTEAFF; DNA: TGTGCCAGCGTTAGAGGACACTCAAACACTGAAGCTTTCTTT
V: TRBV20-1; size: NA; J: TRBJ2-7; D: TRBD1; CDR3: CGAPRTGSSYEQYF; DNA: TGCGGTGCTCCCCGGACAGGCAGTTCCTACGAGCAGTACTTC
V: TRBV5-1; size: NA; J: TRBJ2-1; D: TRBD2; CDR3: CASSLTSGSSYNEQFF; DNA: TGCGCCAGCAGCTTGACTAGCGGGAGCTCCTACAATGAGCAGTTCTTC
V: TRBV20-1; size: few; J: TRBJ1-6; D: TRBD1; CDR3: CSAHSSGGQGDSPLHF; DNA: TGCAGTGCTCACTCCTCCGGGGGACAGGGGGATTCACCCCTCCACTTT
V: TRBV6-1; size: NA; J: TRBJ1-2; D: NA; CDR3: CASPAGGVSNYGYTF; DNA: TGTGCCAGTCCTGCCGGGGGTGTGTCTAACTATGGCTACACCTTC
V: TRBV6-1; size: few; J: TRBJ1-5; D: NA; CDR3: CASRTLNQPQHF; DNA: TGTGCCAGTCGAACATTAAATCAGCCCCAGCATTTT
V: TRBV20-1; size: NA; J: TRBJ1-2; D: NA; CDR3: CSARVVDRGSGYTF; DNA: TGCAGTGCTAGAGTTGTGGACCGGGGAAGTGGCTACACCTTC
V: TRBV5-1; size: NA; J: TRBJ1-4; D: TRBD1; CDR3: CASSLQGSDEKLFF; DNA: TGCGCCAGCAGCTTACAGGGGTCGGATGAAAAACTGTTTTTT
V: TRBV6-2/TRBV6-3; size: NA; J: TRBJ1-3; D: NA; CDR3: CASRHRSSGNTIYF; DNA: TGTGCCAGCAGACACAGGAGCTCTGGAAACACCATATATTTT
V: TRBV20-1; size: NA; J: TRBJ1-2; D: NA; CDR3: CSAGRPNYGYTF; DNA: TGCAGTGCGGGACGGCCGAACTATGGCTACACCTTC
V: TRBV7-3; size: NA; J: TRBJ2-5; D: TRBD1; CDR3: CASSAGQEETQYF; DNA: TGTGCCAGCAGCGCGGGACAGGAAGAGACCCAGTACTTC
V: TRBV10-1; size: few; J: TRBJ1-1; D: NA; CDR3: CASRVGGVMNTEAFF; DNA: TGCGCCAGCCGAGTCGGTGGGGTCATGAACACTGAAGCTTTCTTT
V: TRBV29-1; size: few; J: TRBJ2-7; D: NA; CDR3: CSVGRTGYEQYF; DNA: TGCAGCGTTGGTAGAACCGGCTACGAGCAGTACTTC
V: TRBV6-5; size: once; J: TRBJ2-3; D: NA; CDR3: CASSYSLGSTDTQYF; DNA: TGTGCCAGCAGTTACTCTTTGGGAAGCACAGATACGCAGTATTTT
V: TRBV28; size: NA; J: TRBJ2-5; D: NA; CDR3: CASSSSTARGTQYF; DNA: TGTGCCAGCAGTTCCTCGACAGCAAGAGGGACCCAGTACTTC
V: TRBV5-5; size: NA; J: TRBJ1-2; D: TRBD1; CDR3: CASSFGQGRYGYTF; DNA: TGTGCCAGCAGCTTCGGACAGGGACGCTATGGCTACACCTTC
V: TRBV6-1; size: NA; J: TRBJ1-5; D: NA; CDR3: CASSPGIVKTRRYQPQHF; DNA: TGTGCCAGCAGTCCTGGAATAGTAAAGACGCGGCGGTATCAGCCCCAGCATTTT
V: TRBV18; size: NA; J: TRBJ2-2; D: TRBD1; CDR3: CASSPRQGPGELFF; DNA: TGTGCCAGCTCACCCAGACAGGGCCCCGGGGAGCTGTTTTTT
V: TRBV6-5; size: NA; J: TRBJ2-1; D: NA; CDR3: CASRYRVSQQFF; DNA: TGTGCCAGCAGGTACAGGGTGTCTCAGCAGTTCTTC
V: TRBV20-1; size: few; J: TRBJ1-3; D: NA; CDR3: CSAPVVGRHSGNTIYF; DNA: TGCAGTGCCCCAGTGGTGGGGCGCCACTCTGGAAACACCATATATTTT
V: TRBV15; size: few; J: TRBJ2-3; D: TRBD2; CDR3: CATSLPGSGITDTQYF; DNA: TGTGCCACCAGCCTGCCGGGTAGCGGGATAACAGATACGCAGTATTTT
V: TRBV20-1; size: NA; J: TRBJ2-2; D: TRBD2; CDR3: CSARDLAGDTGELFF; DNA: TGCAGTGCTAGAGATCTAGCGGGAGACACCGGGGAGCTGTTTTTT
V: TRBV15; size: few; J: TRBJ2-2; D: TRBD1; CDR3: CATSRDRGQENTGELFF; DNA: TGTGCCACCAGCAGAGATCGTGGACAGGAGAACACCGGGGAGCTGTTTTTT